Included here is one T cell receptor beta chain sequence, with context. Antigen specificity is unknown. Germline V lookup: CDR1 MDHEN, CDR2 SYDVKM. The CDR3 covers 13 residues. Trimming stripped 2 bases from V and 4 bases from J, with 9 bases between. Expressed TCRB transcripts were sequenced, since all the RNA that had been isolated was reverse transcribed. TCRdb keeps only in-frame clones here, not all; method: immunoSEQ multiplex PCR. The sample has around 300,000 clones; about 15% are singletons. The data were obtained in a study of beta chain features in type 1 diabetes. Across the study: Comparable age, gender and cell yields were observed in patients relative to healthy donors. Study observations and caveats: Among all four CD4+ subsets, Type 1 diabetes patients had TCRB CDR3s that were moderately but significantly shorter. In the patient group, naive, central memory and Treg TCRB repertoires seemed more alike than in the healthy donor group.

Each donor gave one heparinised blood draw averaging about 120 mL. Sorted cells reached over 95% purity in every population. The genes are TRBV28 and TRBJ2-7; weak D call: TRBD2 (5 bases). The receptor was derived from a man younger than 35 with type 1 diabetes. The sequencing input was naive CD4+ T cells from blood. CDR3 region: CASSLVAGYEQYF. The CDR3 DNA sequence: TGTGCCAGCAGTTTAGTTGCGGGTTACGAGCAGTACTTC.